This record concerns one T cell receptor beta chain sequence. Its antigen is undetermined. The study ran its PCR with 60 Vbeta and 13 Jbeta primers. Assay: immunoSEQ multiplex PCR; the TCRdb copy retains only in-frame clones and omits some. The sample contains approximately 180,000 clones, about four fifths of which appear only once. This CDR3 comprises 15 residues. The V and J ends lost 0 bases and 6 bases respectively, with 12 bases between them. The germline CDR1 and CDR2 sequences are SGHRS and YFSETQ. The sample originates from a study of cytomegalovirus exposure and HLA in healthy donors. Points from the study as a whole: The authors judged a highly shared variant cluster likely a sequencing artifact. The productive fraction for most TCR beta V segments was about 87% or about 30% in an earlier analysis.

Sequenced: PBMCs. The TCR sequence derives from a woman aged 45-59 years in good health and CMV-seronegative. V and J are TRBV5-1 and TRBJ1-4; D not certain. CDR3 sequence: CASSLGMRVDEKLFF. The CDR3 nucleotides are TGCGCCAGCAGCTTGGGTATGAGGGTCGATGAAAAACTGTTTTTT.